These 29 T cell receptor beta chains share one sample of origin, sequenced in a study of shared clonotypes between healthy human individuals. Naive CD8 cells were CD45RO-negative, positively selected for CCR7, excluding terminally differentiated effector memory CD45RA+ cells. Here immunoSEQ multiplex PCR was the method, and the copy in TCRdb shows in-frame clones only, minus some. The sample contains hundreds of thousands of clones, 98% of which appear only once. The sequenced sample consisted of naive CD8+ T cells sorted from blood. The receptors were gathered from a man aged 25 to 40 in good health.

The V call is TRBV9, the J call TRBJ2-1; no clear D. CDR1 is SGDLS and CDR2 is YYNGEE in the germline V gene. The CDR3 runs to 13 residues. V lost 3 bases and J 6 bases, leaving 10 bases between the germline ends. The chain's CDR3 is CASSDSDGNEQFF. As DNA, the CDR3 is TGTGCCAGCAGCGATAGTGACGGCAATGAGCAGTTCTTC.

The CDR3 nucleotides read TGTGCCAGCTCACCACCGGACAGGGTTGGCAATGAGCAGTTCTTC. Its translation is CASSPPDRVGNEQFF. V gene TRBV18 combines with J gene TRBJ2-1; TRBD1 agrees at 8 bases. Trimming cost V 0 bases and J 6 bases; bases outside gene matches: 4. Germline CDR1 is KGHSH and CDR2 is LQKENI. This CDR3 has 15 amino acids.

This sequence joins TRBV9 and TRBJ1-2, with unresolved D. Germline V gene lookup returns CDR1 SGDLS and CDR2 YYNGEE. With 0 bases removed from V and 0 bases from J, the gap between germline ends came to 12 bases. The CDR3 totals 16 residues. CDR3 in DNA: TGTGCCAGCAGCGTAGCCGCGATCAGATCTAACTATGGCTACACCTTC. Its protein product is CASSVAAIRSNYGYTF. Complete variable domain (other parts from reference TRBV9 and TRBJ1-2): DSGVTQTPKHLITATGQRVTLRCSPRSGDLSVYWYQQSLDQGLQFLIQYYNGEERAKGNILERFSAQQFPDLHSELNLSSLELGDSALYFCASSVAAIRSNYGYTFGSGTRLTVV.

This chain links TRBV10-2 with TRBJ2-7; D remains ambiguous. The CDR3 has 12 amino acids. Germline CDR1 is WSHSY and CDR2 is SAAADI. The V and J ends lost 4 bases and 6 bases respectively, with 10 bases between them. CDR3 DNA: TGCGCCAGCAGTGGCGGCAGTCTCGAGCAGTACTTC. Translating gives CASSGGSLEQYF.

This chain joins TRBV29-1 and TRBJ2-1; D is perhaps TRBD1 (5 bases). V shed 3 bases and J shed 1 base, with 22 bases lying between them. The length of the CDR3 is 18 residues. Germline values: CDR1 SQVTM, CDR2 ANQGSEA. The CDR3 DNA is TGCAGCGTTGATCCCCTCCTGGGGCAGGGTTGGTCCTACAATGAGCAGTTCTTC. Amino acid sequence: CSVDPLLGQGWSYNEQFF.

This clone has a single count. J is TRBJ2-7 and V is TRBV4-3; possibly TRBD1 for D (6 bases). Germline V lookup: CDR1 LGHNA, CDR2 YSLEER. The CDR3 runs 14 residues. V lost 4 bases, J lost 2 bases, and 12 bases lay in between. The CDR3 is CASSPGDGTYEQYF. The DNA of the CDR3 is TGCGCCAGCAGCCCAGGGGACGGGACCTACGAGCAGTACTTC.

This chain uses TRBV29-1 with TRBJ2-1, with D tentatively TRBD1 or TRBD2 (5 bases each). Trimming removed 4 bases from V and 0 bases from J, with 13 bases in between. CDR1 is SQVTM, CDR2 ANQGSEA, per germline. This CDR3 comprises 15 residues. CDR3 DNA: TGCAGCGTTGGCCCCAGGGAGCTCTCCTACAATGAGCAGTTCTTC. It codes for CSVGPRELSYNEQFF.

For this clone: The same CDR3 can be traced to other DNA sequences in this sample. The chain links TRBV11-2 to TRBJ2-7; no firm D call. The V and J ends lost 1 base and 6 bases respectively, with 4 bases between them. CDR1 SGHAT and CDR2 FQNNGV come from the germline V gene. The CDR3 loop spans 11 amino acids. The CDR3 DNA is TGTGCCAGCAGCTTAGTAGGCGAGCAGTACTTC. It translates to CASSLVGEQYF.

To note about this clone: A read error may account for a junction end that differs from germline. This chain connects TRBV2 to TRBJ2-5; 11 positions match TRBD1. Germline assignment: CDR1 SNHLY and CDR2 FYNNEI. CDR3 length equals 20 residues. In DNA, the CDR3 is TGTGCCAGCAGTGACTCCGGGACAGGGGGAAGCCCCTTAAACCGAGAGGCCCAGTACTTC. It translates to CASSDSGTGGSPLNREAQYF. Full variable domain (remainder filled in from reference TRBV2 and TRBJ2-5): EPEVTQTPSHQVTQMGQEVILRCVPISNHLYFYWYRQILGQKVEFLVSFYNNEISEKSEIFDDQFSVERPDGSNFTLKIRSTKLEDSAMYFCASSDSGTGGSPLNREAQYFGPGTRLLVL.

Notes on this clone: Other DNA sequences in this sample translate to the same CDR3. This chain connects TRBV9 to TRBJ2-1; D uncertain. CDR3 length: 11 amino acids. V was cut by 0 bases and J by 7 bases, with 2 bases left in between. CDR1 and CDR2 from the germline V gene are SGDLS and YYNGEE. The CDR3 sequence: CASSVANEQFF. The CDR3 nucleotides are TGTGCCAGCAGCGTAGCAAATGAGCAGTTCTTC.

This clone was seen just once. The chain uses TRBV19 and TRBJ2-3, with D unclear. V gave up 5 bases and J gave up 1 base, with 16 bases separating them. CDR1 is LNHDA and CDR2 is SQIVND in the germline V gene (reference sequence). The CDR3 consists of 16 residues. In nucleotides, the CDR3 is TGTGCCAGTAGTCTGCCCAAGGGTTTCGGCACAGATACGCAGTATTTT. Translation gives CASSLPKGFGTDTQYF. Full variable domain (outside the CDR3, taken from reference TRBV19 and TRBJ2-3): DGGITQSPKYLFRKEGQNVTLSCEQNLNHDAMYWYRQDPGQGLRLIYYSQIVNDFQKGDIAEGYSVSREKKESFPLTVTSAQKNPTAFYLCASSLPKGFGTDTQYFGPGTRLTVL.

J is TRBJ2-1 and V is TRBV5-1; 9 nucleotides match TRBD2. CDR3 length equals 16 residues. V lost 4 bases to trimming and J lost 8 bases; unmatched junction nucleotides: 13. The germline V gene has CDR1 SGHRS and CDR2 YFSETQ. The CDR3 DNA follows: TGCGCCAGCAGCCCACCGACTAGCGGAATTGTGGATGAGCAGTTCTTC. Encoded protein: CASSPPTSGIVDEQFF.

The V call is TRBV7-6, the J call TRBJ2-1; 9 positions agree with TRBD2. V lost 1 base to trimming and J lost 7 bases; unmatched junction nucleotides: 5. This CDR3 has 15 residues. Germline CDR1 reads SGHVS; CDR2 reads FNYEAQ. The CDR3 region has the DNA TGTGCCAGCAGCTTAGAAGCGGGAGGCAGAAATGAGCAGTTCTTC. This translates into CASSLEAGGRNEQFF. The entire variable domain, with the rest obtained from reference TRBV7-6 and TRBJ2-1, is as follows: GAGVSQSPRYKVTKRGQDVALRCDPISGHVSLYWYRQALGQGPEFLTYFNYEAQQDKSGLPNDRFSAERPEGSISTLTIQRTEQRDSAMYRCASSLEAGGRNEQFFGPGTRLTVL.

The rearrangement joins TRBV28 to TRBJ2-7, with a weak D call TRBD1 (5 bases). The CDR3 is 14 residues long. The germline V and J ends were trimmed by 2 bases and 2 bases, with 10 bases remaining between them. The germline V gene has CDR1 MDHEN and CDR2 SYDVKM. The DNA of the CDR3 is TGTGCCAGCAGTTTAGTGGCGGACACCTACGAGCAGTACTTC. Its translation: CASSLVADTYEQYF. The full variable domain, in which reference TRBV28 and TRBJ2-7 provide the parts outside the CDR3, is DVKVTQSSRYLVKRTGEKVFLECVQDMDHENMFWYRQDPGLGLRLIYFSYDVKMKEKGDIPEGYSVSREKKERFSLILESASTNQTSMYLCASSLVADTYEQYFGPGTRLTVT.

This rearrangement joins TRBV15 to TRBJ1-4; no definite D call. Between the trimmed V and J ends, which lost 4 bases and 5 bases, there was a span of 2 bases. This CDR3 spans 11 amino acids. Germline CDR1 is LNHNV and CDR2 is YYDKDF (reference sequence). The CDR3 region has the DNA TGTGCCACCAGCAACAATGAAAAACTGTTTTTT. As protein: CATSNNEKLFF.

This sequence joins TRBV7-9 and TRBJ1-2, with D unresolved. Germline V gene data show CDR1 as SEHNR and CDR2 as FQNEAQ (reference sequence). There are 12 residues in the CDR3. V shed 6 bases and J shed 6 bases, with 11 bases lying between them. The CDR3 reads CASRRVKNGYTF. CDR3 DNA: TGTGCCAGCAGACGGGTCAAAAATGGCTACACCTTC.

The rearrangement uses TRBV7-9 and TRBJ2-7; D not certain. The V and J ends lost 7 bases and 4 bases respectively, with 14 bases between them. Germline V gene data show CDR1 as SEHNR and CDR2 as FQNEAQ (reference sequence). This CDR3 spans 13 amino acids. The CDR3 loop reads CASTPPDGYEQYF. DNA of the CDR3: TGTGCCAGCACCCCCCCAGACGGTTACGAGCAGTACTTC.

The CDR3 spells CAWSTGTDTQYF. The CDR3 DNA sequence: TGTGCCTGGAGTACCGGCACAGATACGCAGTATTTT. V and J are TRBV30 and TRBJ2-3; the D is unclear. This CDR3 contains 12 residues. Trimming took 2 bases from V and 1 from J, leaving 4 bases between them. Germline CDR1 reads GTSNPN; CDR2 reads SVGIG (reference sequence).

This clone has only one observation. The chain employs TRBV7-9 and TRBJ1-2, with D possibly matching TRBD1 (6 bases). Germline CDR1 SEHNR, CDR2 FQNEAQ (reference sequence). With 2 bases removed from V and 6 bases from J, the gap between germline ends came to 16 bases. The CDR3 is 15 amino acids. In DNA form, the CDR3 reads TGTGCCAGCAGCTTATTGGCAGGGGAGATTGATGGCTACACCTTC. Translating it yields CASSLLAGEIDGYTF.

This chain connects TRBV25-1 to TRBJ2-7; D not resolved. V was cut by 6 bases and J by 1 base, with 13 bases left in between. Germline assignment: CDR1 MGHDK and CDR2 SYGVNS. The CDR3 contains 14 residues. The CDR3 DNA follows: TGTGCCAGCAGCGATCCATCCTTATCCTACGAGCAGTACTTC. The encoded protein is CASSDPSLSYEQYF.

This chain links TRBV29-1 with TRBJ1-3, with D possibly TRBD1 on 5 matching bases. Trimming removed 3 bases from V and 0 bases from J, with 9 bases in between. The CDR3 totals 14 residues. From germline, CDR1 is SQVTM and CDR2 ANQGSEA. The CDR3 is CSVDRRDSGNTIYF. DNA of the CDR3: TGCAGCGTTGACCGCAGGGACTCTGGAAACACCATATATTTT.

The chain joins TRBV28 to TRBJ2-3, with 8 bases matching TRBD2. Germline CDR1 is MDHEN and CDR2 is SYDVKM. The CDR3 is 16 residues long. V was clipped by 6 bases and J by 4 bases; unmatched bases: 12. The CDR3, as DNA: TGTGCCAGCAGAACTCAGCGGGAGTCTTTCCCAGATACGCAGTATTTT. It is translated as CASRTQRESFPDTQYF. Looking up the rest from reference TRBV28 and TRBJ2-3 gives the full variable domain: DVKVTQSSRYLVKRTGEKVFLECVQDMDHENMFWYRQDPGLGLRLIYFSYDVKMKEKGDIPEGYSVSREKKERFSLILESASTNQTSMYLCASRTQRESFPDTQYFGPGTRLTVL.

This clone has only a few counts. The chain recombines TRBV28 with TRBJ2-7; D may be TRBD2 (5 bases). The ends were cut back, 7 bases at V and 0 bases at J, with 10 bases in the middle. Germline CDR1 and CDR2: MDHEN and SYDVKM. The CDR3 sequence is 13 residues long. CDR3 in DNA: TGTGCCAGCACCACGGGAACCTCCTACGAGCAGTACTTC. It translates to CASTTGTSYEQYF.

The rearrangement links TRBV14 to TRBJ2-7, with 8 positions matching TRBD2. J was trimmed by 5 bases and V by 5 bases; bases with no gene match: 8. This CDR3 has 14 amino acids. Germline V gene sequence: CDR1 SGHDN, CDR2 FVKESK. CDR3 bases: TGTGCCAGCAGCAGAGCGGGAGTTTTCGACGAGCAGTACTTC. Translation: CASSRAGVFDEQYF. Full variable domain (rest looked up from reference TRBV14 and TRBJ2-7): EAGVTQFPSHSVIEKGQTVTLRCDPISGHDNLYWYRRVMGKEIKFLLHFVKESKQDESGMPNNRFLAERTGGTYSTLKVQPAELEDSGVYFCASSRAGVFDEQYFGPGTRLTVT.

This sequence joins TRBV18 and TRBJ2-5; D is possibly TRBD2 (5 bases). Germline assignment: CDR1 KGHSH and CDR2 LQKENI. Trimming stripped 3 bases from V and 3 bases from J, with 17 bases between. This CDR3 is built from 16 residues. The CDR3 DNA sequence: TGTGCCAGCTCACCCTCGGAGGTGGCGGAGGAAGAGACCCAGTACTTC. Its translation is CASSPSEVAEEETQYF.

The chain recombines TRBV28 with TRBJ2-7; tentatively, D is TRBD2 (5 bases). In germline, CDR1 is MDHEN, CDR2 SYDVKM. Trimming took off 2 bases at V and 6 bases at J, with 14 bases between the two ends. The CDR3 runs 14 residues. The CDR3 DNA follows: TGTGCCAGCAGTTTAAGGGAGTTCCGCCGCGAGCAGTACTTC. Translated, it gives CASSLREFRREQYF.

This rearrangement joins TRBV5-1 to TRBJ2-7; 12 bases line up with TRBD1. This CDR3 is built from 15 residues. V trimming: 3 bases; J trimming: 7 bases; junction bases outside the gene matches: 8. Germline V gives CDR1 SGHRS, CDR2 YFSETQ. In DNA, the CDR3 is TGCGCCAGCAGCTCCGGGACAGGGGGCTCTCGGGAGCAGTACTTC. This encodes CASSSGTGGSREQYF.

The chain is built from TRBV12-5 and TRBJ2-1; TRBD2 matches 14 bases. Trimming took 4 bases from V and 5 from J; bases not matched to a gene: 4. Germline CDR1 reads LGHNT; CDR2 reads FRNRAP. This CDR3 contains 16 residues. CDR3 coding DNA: TGTGCTAGTGGTTCCACGACTAGCGGGAGGGACAATGAGCAGTTCTTC. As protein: CASGSTTSGRDNEQFF.

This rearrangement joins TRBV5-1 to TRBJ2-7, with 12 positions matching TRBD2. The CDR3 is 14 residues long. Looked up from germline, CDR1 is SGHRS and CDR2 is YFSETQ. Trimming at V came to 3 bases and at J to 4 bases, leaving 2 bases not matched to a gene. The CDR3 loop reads CASSYGTSGYEQYF. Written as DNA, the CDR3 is TGCGCCAGCAGCTACGGGACTAGCGGGTACGAGCAGTACTTC.